The 26 T cell receptor beta chains below come from one sample, sequenced in a study of shared T cell receptors in the human thymus. TCRdb keeps only in-frame clones here, not all; method: immunoSEQ multiplex PCR. The data contain approximately 730,000 clones, around 85% of them singletons. A further study also used this sample, focusing on human thymus T cells.

Sequencing used thymocytes. The source is a girl under three years old with a congenital heart defect.

This sequence joins TRBV6-4 and TRBJ1-1; 7 nucleotides line up with TRBD1. There are 14 residues in the CDR3. CDR1 MRHNA and CDR2 SNTAGT come from the germline V gene. Trimming removed 5 bases from V and 1 base from J; junction bases left unmatched: 4. The CDR3, as DNA: TGTGCCAGCAGTCCCGGGACAGCGAACACTGAAGCTTTCTTT. Translating gives CASSPGTANTEAFF.

This clone showed up just once. CDR3 coding DNA: TGTGCTAGTGGTCCAGGGGCGGATGGCTACACCTTC. This sequence encodes CASGPGADGYTF. The chain links TRBV12-5 to TRBJ1-2; D perhaps matches TRBD1 (6 bases). The CDR3 consists of 12 residues. Germline V lookup: CDR1 LGHNT, CDR2 FRNRAP. Deletions cut 5 bases from V and 6 bases from J, with 10 bases between.

The chain employs TRBV7-3 and TRBJ1-6, with 11 bases fitting TRBD1. The CDR3 contains 15 residues. Germline loops: CDR1 SGHTA, CDR2 FQGTGA. V dropped 5 bases and J dropped 10; count of bases not matched to a gene: 7. CDR3 sequence reads: CASSLGQGARSPLHF. Written as DNA, the CDR3 is TGTGCCAGCAGCCTCGGACAGGGGGCAAGGTCACCCCTCCACTTT.

The CDR3 reads CASSALVTEFDEQFF. DNA for the CDR3: TGCGCCAGCAGCGCACTAGTAACAGAGTTCGATGAGCAGTTCTTC. The rearrangement links TRBV5-1 to TRBJ2-1; D is possibly TRBD2 (5 bases). The germline V and J ends were trimmed by 4 bases and 8 bases, with 19 bases remaining between them. This CDR3 is 15 amino acids long. The V gene's germline CDR1 is SGHRS and CDR2 YFSETQ.

This chain connects TRBV28 to TRBJ1-1; the D is unclear. CDR1 is MDHEN, CDR2 SYDVKM, per germline. The length of the CDR3 is 13 residues. V lost 2 bases, J lost 3 bases, and 7 bases lay in between. The DNA for the CDR3 is TGTGCCAGCAGTTTAGGCCAGTACACTGAAGCTTTCTTT. Translated: CASSLGQYTEAFF.

This clone was observed a handful of times. Other DNA sequences of this sample code for an identical CDR3. The chain links TRBV9 to TRBJ1-1; a possible D gene is TRBD1 (5 bases). Trimming shortened V by 0 bases and J by 1 base, and 10 bases separated the two germline ends. CDR3 length: 15 amino acids. The germline CDR1 and CDR2 sequences are SGDLS and YYNGEE. CDR3 residues: CASSVEGQGNTEAFF. CDR3 bases: TGTGCCAGCAGCGTAGAAGGTCAGGGGAACACTGAAGCTTTCTTT.

The chain carries TRBV27 and TRBJ2-7; 11 nucleotides line up with TRBD1. This CDR3 is built from 15 residues. Germline V gene lookup returns CDR1 MNHEY and CDR2 SMNVEV (reference sequence). The V segment lost 4 bases and the J segment 4 bases; nucleotides outside the gene matches: 6. The CDR3: CASSYGTGGLYEQYF. The CDR3 DNA follows: TGTGCCAGCAGTTATGGGACAGGGGGTTTGTACGAGCAGTACTTC.

The chain uses TRBV2 and TRBJ1-2; TRBD1 agrees at 7 bases. Germline CDR1 is SNHLY and CDR2 is FYNNEI. This CDR3 comprises 20 residues. The V gene end was trimmed by 0 bases and the J gene end by 6 bases; junction bases not matched to a gene: 22. The CDR3 loop reads CASSEAGACIEGARSDGYTF. CDR3 DNA sequence: TGTGCCAGCAGTGAAGCTGGGGCTTGTATCGAGGGGGCGCGGAGTGATGGCTACACCTTC.

This sequence joins TRBV7-6 and TRBJ1-2; TRBD1 aligns across 11 bases. J was trimmed by 2 bases and V by 5 bases; bases with no gene match: 7. This CDR3 has 16 amino acids. The germline V gene has CDR1 SGHVS and CDR2 FNYEAQ. The CDR3 here is CASSRGRDRGNYGYTF. The DNA of the CDR3 is TGTGCCAGCAGCCGTGGCCGGGACAGGGGGAACTATGGCTACACCTTC. The complete variable domain, with remaining parts taken from reference TRBV7-6 and TRBJ1-2, reads GAGVSQSPRYKVTKRGQDVALRCDPISGHVSLYWYRQALGQGPEFLTYFNYEAQQDKSGLPNDRFSAERPEGSISTLTIQRTEQRDSAMYRCASSRGRDRGNYGYTFGSGTRLTVV.

The J gene is TRBJ2-5, the V gene TRBV5-1, with a tentative D call TRBD2 (5 bases). Germline values: CDR1 SGHRS, CDR2 YFSETQ. V shed 1 base and J shed 0 bases, with 16 bases lying between them. The CDR3 contains 17 residues. The CDR3 nucleotides read TGCGCCAGCAGCTTGCGGCCACTAGGACCCCACCAAGAGACCCAGTACTTC. Encoded protein: CASSLRPLGPHQETQYF.

The rearrangement uses TRBV11-2 and TRBJ1-5; possible D gene TRBD1, 6 bases. Trimming pared 2 bases from V and 0 bases from J, leaving 20 bases between. CDR1 and CDR2 from the germline V gene are SGHAT and FQNNGV. The CDR3 spans 19 residues. The DNA for the CDR3 is TGTGCCAGCAGCTTATCCCCGGGACACCCGTCTTATAGCAATCAGCCCCAGCATTTT. Its protein product is CASSLSPGHPSYSNQPQHF.

J is TRBJ1-1 and V is TRBV7-2, with D possibly being TRBD1 (6 bases). There are 14 residues in the CDR3. V shed 6 bases and J shed 1 base, with 12 bases lying between them. Germline CDR1 SGHTA, CDR2 FQGNSA. Here the CDR3 reads CASRPGTPNTEAFF. The CDR3 DNA follows: TGTGCCAGCAGACCGGGGACACCGAACACTGAAGCTTTCTTT.

The chain recombines TRBV27 with TRBJ2-1; D is unclear. Germline assignment: CDR1 MNHEY and CDR2 SMNVEV (reference sequence). The V gene lost 6 bases and the J gene lost 8 bases, with 14 bases spanning the gap. The CDR3 consists of 13 residues. The CDR3 loop reads CASSWSNSYEQFF. CDR3 sequence (DNA): TGTGCCAGCAGCTGGTCGAACTCCTATGAGCAGTTCTTC.

J is TRBJ2-7 and V is TRBV29-1; tentatively, D is TRBD1 (5 bases). In germline, CDR1 is SQVTM, CDR2 ANQGSEA. The CDR3 covers 14 residues. Trimming took off 7 bases at V and 2 bases at J, with 18 bases between the two ends. As DNA, the CDR3 is TGCAGCGCCGGCATTCAGGGAATCCCCTACGAGCAGTACTTC. It codes for CSAGIQGIPYEQYF.

This chain's CDR3 is CASSLESKGVLSLHF. Written as DNA, the CDR3 is TGTGCCAGCAGCTTAGAGAGCAAGGGAGTTCTGTCCCTCCACTTT. The rearrangement links TRBV7-2 to TRBJ1-6; D uncertain. Trimming shortened V by 1 base and J by 14 bases, and 18 bases separated the two germline ends. CDR1 and CDR2 from the germline V gene are SGHTA and FQGNSA. The CDR3 totals 15 residues.

This chain links TRBV11-2 with TRBJ2-2; D may be TRBD2 (5 bases). The germline V gene has CDR1 SGHAT and CDR2 FQNNGV. The CDR3 is made up of 15 amino acids. V lost 6 bases and J lost 6, with 17 bases in between. Written as DNA, the CDR3 is TGTGCCAGCAGTGTAGACTGGGCGGGTCCCGGGGAGCTGTTTTTT. Its translation is CASSVDWAGPGELFF.

The V call is TRBV7-6, the J call TRBJ2-1; D may be TRBD1 (5 bases). Germline V CDR1 and CDR2: SGHVS, FNYEAQ. The CDR3 runs 15 residues. V was trimmed by 4 bases and J by 4 bases, leaving 14 bases between them. The CDR3 reads CASSSTVKSYNEQFF. CDR3 sequence (DNA): TGTGCCAGCAGCTCGACAGTTAAGTCATACAATGAGCAGTTCTTC.

The chain couples TRBV10-3 to TRBJ1-4, with 10 bases aligning to TRBD1. The CDR3 consists of 16 residues. Unmatched junction bases numbered 8, after V lost 2 bases and J lost 8 bases. From germline, CDR1 is ENHRY and CDR2 SYGVKD. For the CDR3, the DNA is TGTGCCATCAGTGAGGACAGGGACAGGGGTTGGGAAAAACTGTTTTTT. It translates to CAISEDRDRGWEKLFF.

J is TRBJ2-4 and V is TRBV2; perhaps TRBD1 as D (6 bases). The CDR3 runs to 14 residues. With 10 bases removed from V and 2 bases from J, the gap between germline ends came to 15 bases. Germline assignment: CDR1 SNHLY and CDR2 FYNNEI. CDR3 coding DNA: TGTGCCAAGTCACACAGGGTGTCCAAAAACATTCAGTACTTC. It specifies CAKSHRVSKNIQYF.

The chain joins TRBV19 to TRBJ1-2; no reliable D call. CDR1 is LNHDA, CDR2 SQIVND, per germline (reference sequence). Trimming pared 1 base from V and 8 bases from J, leaving 11 bases between. The CDR3 length is 13 residues. CDR3 DNA sequence: TGTGCCAGTAGTATAGGACACCCTGGGGGCTACACCTTC. This translates into CASSIGHPGGYTF.

This chain joins TRBV27 and TRBJ1-4; TRBD1 might be the D (6 bases). The CDR3 runs to 15 residues. V lost 3 bases, J lost 2 bases, and 10 bases lay in between. Germline-derived CDR1 and CDR2 are MNHEY and SMNVEV (reference sequence). The CDR3 nucleotides read TGTGCCAGCAGTTTCCTTGACAGGACTAATGAAAAACTGTTTTTT. It is translated as CASSFLDRTNEKLFF.

The rearrangement joins TRBV7-3 to TRBJ1-3, with 9 bases fitting TRBD1. Per the germline V gene, CDR1 is SGHTA and CDR2 is FQGTGA. The trim removed 4 bases at V and 4 bases at J, leaving 8 bases unmatched. This CDR3 has 16 residues. CDR3 loop: CASSSDPGTGGNTIYF. The CDR3 region has the DNA TGTGCCAGCAGCTCCGACCCCGGGACAGGGGGAAACACCATATATTTT.

This clone was picked up a small number of times. This sequence joins TRBV5-6 and TRBJ1-5; possibly TRBD1 for D (6 bases). This CDR3 contains 15 residues. Trimming took off 4 bases at V and 8 bases at J, with 19 bases between the two ends. CDR1 SGHDT and CDR2 YYEEEE come from the germline V gene. The CDR3: CASSPRGHPQEPQHF. The CDR3 nucleotides read TGTGCCAGCAGCCCCAGGGGCCACCCCCAGGAGCCCCAGCATTTT.

The chain couples TRBV5-1 to TRBJ2-4, with 12 bases fitting TRBD2. V lost 3 bases, J lost 12 bases, and 4 bases stayed unmatched. From germline, CDR1 is SGHRS and CDR2 YFSETQ. CDR3 length: 13 residues. The CDR3 reads CASSSLAGGHQYF. In nucleotides, the CDR3 is TGCGCCAGCAGCTCGCTAGCGGGGGGGCATCAGTACTTC. Filled out from reference TRBV5-1 and TRBJ2-4, the complete variable domain reads KAGVTQTPRYLIKTRGQQVTLSCSPISGHRSVSWYQQTPGQGLQFLFEYFSETQRNKGNFPGRFSGRQFSNSRSEMNVSTLELGDSALYLCASSSLAGGHQYFGAGTRLSVL.

The chain links TRBV6-1 to TRBJ1-2; no reliable D call. Deletions cut 8 bases from V and 2 bases from J, with 12 bases between. CDR1 and CDR2 (germline): MNHNS, SASEGT. The CDR3 has 13 amino acids. CDR3 nucleotides: TGTGCCAGCCCTAGTCATCTAAACTATGGCTACACCTTC. Translating gives CASPSHLNYGYTF.

Only one count was recorded for this clone. V and J are TRBV5-8 and TRBJ1-1; D gene unclear. This CDR3 contains 11 residues. CDR1 SGHTS and CDR2 YDEGEE come from the germline V gene. Trimming took off 4 bases at V and 8 bases at J, with 9 bases between the two ends. The CDR3 reads CASSKGEEAFF. CDR3 nucleotides: TGTGCCAGCAGCAAGGGAGAGGAAGCTTTCTTT.